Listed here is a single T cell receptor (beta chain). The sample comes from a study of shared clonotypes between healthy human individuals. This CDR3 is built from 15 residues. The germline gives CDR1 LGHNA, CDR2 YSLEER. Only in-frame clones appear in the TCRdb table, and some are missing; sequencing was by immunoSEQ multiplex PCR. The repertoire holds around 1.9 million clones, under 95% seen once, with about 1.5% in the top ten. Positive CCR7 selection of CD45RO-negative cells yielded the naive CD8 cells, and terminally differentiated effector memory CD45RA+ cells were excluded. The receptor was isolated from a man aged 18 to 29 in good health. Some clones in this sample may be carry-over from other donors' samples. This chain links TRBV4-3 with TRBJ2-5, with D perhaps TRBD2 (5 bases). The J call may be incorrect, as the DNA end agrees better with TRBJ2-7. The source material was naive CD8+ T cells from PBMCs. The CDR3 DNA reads TGCGCCAGCAGCCAGGACCCCGGAGGCTCCTACGAGCAGTACTTC. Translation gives CASSQDPGGSYEQYF.